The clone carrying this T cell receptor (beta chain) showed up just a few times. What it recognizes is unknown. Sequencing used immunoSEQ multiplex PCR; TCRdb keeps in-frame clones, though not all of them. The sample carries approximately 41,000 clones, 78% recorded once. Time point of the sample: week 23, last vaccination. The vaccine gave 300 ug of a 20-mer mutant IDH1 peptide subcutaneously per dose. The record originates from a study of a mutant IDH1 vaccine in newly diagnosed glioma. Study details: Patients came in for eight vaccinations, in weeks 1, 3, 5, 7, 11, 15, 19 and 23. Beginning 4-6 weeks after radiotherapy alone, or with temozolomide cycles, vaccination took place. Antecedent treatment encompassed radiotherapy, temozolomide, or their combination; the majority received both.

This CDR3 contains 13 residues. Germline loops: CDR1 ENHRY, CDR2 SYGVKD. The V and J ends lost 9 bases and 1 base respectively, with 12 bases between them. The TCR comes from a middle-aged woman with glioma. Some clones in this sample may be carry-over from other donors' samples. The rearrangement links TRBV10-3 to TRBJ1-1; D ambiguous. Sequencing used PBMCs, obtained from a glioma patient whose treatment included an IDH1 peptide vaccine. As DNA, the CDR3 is TGTGCCATAAGCGGGGTTCGGAACACTGAAGCTTTCTTT. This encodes CAISGVRNTEAFF.